Listed here are 14 T cell receptor beta chains from one sample, sequenced in a study of shared clonotypes between healthy human individuals. Some clones are missing from TCRdb's copy, which holds only in-frame ones; the method was immunoSEQ multiplex PCR. Altogether about 2.4 million clones are present, roughly 93% being singletons, with the ten largest covering approximately 0.37%. The sequencing sample was made of naive CD4+ T cells from PBMCs. Regarding subset: CD45RA+ positively selected. These receptors originate from a man aged 18 to 30 in good health. Some clones in this sample may be carry-over from other donors' samples.

The V call is TRBV11-2, the J call TRBJ1-3, with no clear D. Germline CDR1 reads SGHAT; CDR2 reads FQNNGV. With 5 bases removed from V and 5 bases from J, the gap between germline ends came to 10 bases. The CDR3 loop spans 13 amino acids. CDR3 region: CASSPMTRNTIYF. The CDR3 DNA reads as TGTGCCAGCAGCCCGATGACAAGAAACACCATATATTTT.

The chain employs TRBV7-6 and TRBJ2-3, with D maybe TRBD2 (5 bases). The CDR3 consists of 14 residues. V gave up 2 bases and J gave up 4 bases, with 10 bases separating them. Germline CDR1 is SGHVS and CDR2 is FNYEAQ. The CDR3, as DNA: TGTGCCAGCAGCTTAAGAAGAGCGGCAGATACGCAGTATTTT. It translates to CASSLRRAADTQYF.

In regard to this clone: Compared with germline, one end of the junction differs, possibly owing to a read error. The chain employs TRBV5-1 and TRBJ1-2; D remains ambiguous. Germline loops: CDR1 SGHRS, CDR2 YFSETQ. The CDR3 extends over 15 amino acids. The CDR3 protein is CASSSRQAPNYGYTF. The CDR3 bases are TGTGCCAGCAGCTCCCGACAAGCCCCTAACTATGGCTACACCTTC. Full variable domain (missing parts from reference TRBV5-1 and TRBJ1-2): KAGVTQTPRYLIKTRGQQVTLSCSPISGHRSVSWYQQTPGQGLQFLFEYFSETQRNKGNFPGRFSGRQFSNSRSEMNVSTLELGDSALYLCASSSRQAPNYGYTFGSGTRLTVV.

The gene calls are TRBV19 and TRBJ2-3; D not resolved. CDR1 LNHDA and CDR2 SQIVND come from the germline V gene (reference sequence). CDR3 size: 15 residues. The V end was cut by 10 bases, the J end by 0 bases, with 17 bases between. The CDR3 nucleotides are TGTGCCACCGCCCGCTATGGGGTAAGCACAGATACGCAGTATTTT. Protein: CATARYGVSTDTQYF. The entire variable domain, with the rest obtained from reference TRBV19 and TRBJ2-3, is as follows: DGGITQSPKYLFRKEGQNVTLSCEQNLNHDAMYWYRQDPGQGLRLIYYSQIVNDFQKGDIAEGYSVSREKKESFPLTVTSAQKNPTAFYLCATARYGVSTDTQYFGPGTRLTVL.

The V gene is TRBV2, the J gene TRBJ2-2; D is perhaps TRBD2 (5 bases). The V gene lost 2 bases and the J gene lost 1 base, with 11 bases spanning the gap. Germline V gene data show CDR1 as SNHLY and CDR2 as FYNNEI. The CDR3 is 16 amino acids. The CDR3 bases are TGTGCCAGCAGTGAAAATTTGGCGGGGAACACCGGGGAGCTGTTTTTT. Its protein product is CASSENLAGNTGELFF.

The rearrangement links TRBV5-1 to TRBJ2-2, with 11 bases lining up with TRBD2. Trimming cost V 3 bases and J 6 bases; bases outside gene matches: 7. The V gene's germline CDR1 is SGHRS and CDR2 YFSETQ. The CDR3 has 16 residues. The CDR3 sequence is CASSSGGLAVPGELFF. CDR3 coding DNA: TGCGCCAGCAGCTCGGGGGGACTAGCGGTCCCCGGGGAGCTGTTTTTT.

Details on this clone: This specimen includes other DNA sequences encoding the same CDR3. V usage is TRBV5-1 and J usage is TRBJ2-7, with D possibly being TRBD1 (5 bases). CDR1 is SGHRS and CDR2 is YFSETQ in the germline V gene. V lost 7 bases, J lost 2 bases, and 10 bases lay in between. This CDR3 region has 12 residues. CDR3 DNA sequence: TGCGCCAGCTCGCAGGGCGCCTACGAGCAGTACTTC. Its translation is CASSQGAYEQYF.

The chain combines TRBV18 with TRBJ1-3; the D gene is possibly TRBD1 (5 bases). V lost 3 bases and J 0 bases, leaving 18 bases between the germline ends. There are 18 residues in the CDR3. Germline V gene data show CDR1 as KGHSH and CDR2 as LQKENI. The chain's CDR3 is CASSPARGTANSGNTIYF. CDR3 nucleotide sequence: TGTGCCAGCTCACCTGCTCGGGGGACGGCGAACTCTGGAAACACCATATATTTT.

CDR3 sequence (DNA): TGTGCCAGCAGTTCGACGACAGGACGCTCCTACAATGAGCAGTTCTTC. It yields the protein CASSSTTGRSYNEQFF. V is TRBV28 and J is TRBJ2-1; possibly TRBD1 for D (6 bases). V was trimmed by 4 bases and J by 0 bases, leaving 13 bases between them. The CDR3 covers 16 residues. Germline assignment: CDR1 MDHEN and CDR2 SYDVKM.

V and J are TRBV5-6 and TRBJ1-6; possible D gene TRBD1, 5 bases. With 0 bases removed from V and 8 bases from J, the gap between germline ends came to 9 bases. Germline-derived CDR1 and CDR2 are SGHDT and YYEEEE. The CDR3 length is 14 residues. In nucleotides, the CDR3 is TGTGCCAGCAGCTTGGGGACAAGGGATTCACCCCTCCACTTT. It encodes CASSLGTRDSPLHF.

This sequence joins TRBV2 and TRBJ2-5; D ambiguous. The CDR3 extends over 12 amino acids. Deletions cut 2 bases from V and 5 bases from J, with 6 bases between. CDR1 SNHLY and CDR2 FYNNEI come from the germline V gene. The CDR3 here is CASSETWETQYF. In DNA form, the CDR3 reads TGTGCCAGCAGTGAAACGTGGGAGACCCAGTACTTC.

The rearrangement joins TRBV6-6 to TRBJ2-7; D remains ambiguous. CDR3 length: 15 amino acids. In germline, CDR1 is MNHNY, CDR2 SVGAGI (reference sequence). Trimming left V 4 bases short and J 4 bases short, with 17 bases between. The CDR3 DNA reads as TGTGCCAGCAGTTCCCCCGGCGTGGCGAGGTACGAGCAGTACTTC. Protein sequence: CASSSPGVARYEQYF.

This chain links TRBV4-1 with TRBJ1-2; D call uncertain. With 0 bases removed from V and 3 bases from J, the gap between germline ends came to 11 bases. Looked up from germline, CDR1 is MGHRA and CDR2 is YSYEKL. The length of the CDR3 is 15 residues. The CDR3 DNA sequence: TGCGCCAGCAGCCAAGAATCGGACGGCTACTATGGCTACACCTTC. This encodes CASSQESDGYYGYTF.

The chain carries TRBV5-1 and TRBJ2-2; tentatively, D is TRBD1 (6 bases). Trimming cost V 4 bases and J 4 bases, with 11 bases left between them. This CDR3 comprises 14 residues. The V gene's germline CDR1 is SGHRS and CDR2 YFSETQ. The CDR3 spells CASSIRDTTGELFF. The CDR3 nucleotides read TGCGCCAGCAGCATCCGGGACACCACCGGGGAGCTGTTTTTT.